Below, 4 T cell receptor beta chains from the same sample are listed, as sequenced in a study of blood T cell repertoires in COVID-19. Profiled with immunoSEQ multiplex PCR; TCRdb holds only in-frame clones, not every one. The profile covers roughly 120,000 clones, with 75% to 90% appearing a single time and over 7.5% taken by the ten largest. Material: peripheral blood. These receptors came from a woman aged 35 to 49 with acute or convalescent COVID-19.

The CDR3 is CASSDSTVETLEAFF. The CDR3 DNA is TGTGCCAGCAGTGACTCGACTGTTGAAACCCTTGAAGCTTTCTTT. The chain couples TRBV6-4 to TRBJ1-1; D is ambiguous. Germline-derived CDR1 and CDR2 are MRHNA and SNTAGT. This CDR3 spans 15 amino acids. The germline V and J ends were trimmed by 0 bases and 7 bases, with 15 bases remaining between them.

The chain links TRBV5-1 to TRBJ1-2, with 9 bases that match TRBD1. The CDR3 consists of 15 residues. The trim removed 0 bases at V and 7 bases at J, leaving 7 bases unmatched. CDR1 and CDR2 (germline): SGHRS, YFSETQ. CDR3 DNA sequence: TGCGCCAGCAGCTTGGAAGTACAGGGGGCAGGTGGCTACACCTTC. Its translation: CASSLEVQGAGGYTF.

This chain links TRBV2 with TRBJ2-4; D is unresolved. The germline CDR1 and CDR2 sequences are SNHLY and FYNNEI. The ends were cut back, 4 bases at V and 5 bases at J, with 9 bases in the middle. The length of the CDR3 is 13 residues. CDR3 sequence: CASSGGAQNIQYF. As DNA, the CDR3 is TGTGCCAGCAGTGGCGGCGCCCAAAACATTCAGTACTTC.

The chain links TRBV6-5 to TRBJ2-1, with 7 bases fitting TRBD1. CDR1 and CDR2 (germline): MNHEY, SVGAGI. The length of the CDR3 is 14 residues. The V gene end was trimmed by 6 bases and the J gene end by 3 bases; junction bases not matched to a gene: 5. The CDR3 DNA is TGTGCCAGCAGCCCGGGACAGAGCTACAATGAGCAGTTCTTC. Its protein product is CASSPGQSYNEQFF.